These 15 T cell receptor beta chains originate from one sample sequenced in a study of blood T cell repertoires in COVID-19. TCRdb's copy holds only in-frame clones and misses some; the assay was immunoSEQ multiplex PCR. The table has 200,000 or so clones, 70% to 85% seen once. The specimen sequenced was peripheral blood. The receptors were gathered from a woman aged 25-40 years with acute or convalescent COVID-19.

This clone has a single count. The junction differs from germline at one of its ends, possibly a read error. The V call is TRBV7-2, the J call TRBJ1-2; D is unresolved. CDR1 and CDR2 (germline): SGHTA, FQGNSA. The CDR3 contains 14 residues. CDR3 sequence reads: CASNLDVSTYGYTF. CDR3 coding DNA: TGTGCCAGCAACTTAGACGTCAGTACCTATGGCTACACCTTC.

The chain has TRBV6-5 and TRBJ1-4; D unclear. Germline CDR1 MNHEY, CDR2 SVGAGI. The CDR3 runs to 15 residues. The V end was cut by 0 bases, the J end by 8 bases, with 13 bases between. This CDR3 is CASSYSPGVNEKLFF. Written as DNA, the CDR3 is TGTGCCAGCAGTTACTCCCCCGGAGTTAACGAAAAACTGTTTTTT.

The rearrangement uses TRBV10-2 and TRBJ2-7; TRBD1 matches at 9 bases. CDR1 and CDR2 (germline): WSHSY, SAAADI. With 6 bases clipped from V and 7 bases from J, the junction kept 4 bases outside the gene matches. CDR3 length: 12 residues. For the CDR3, the DNA is TGCGCCAGCAGCGGGACAGGGCGTGAGCAGTACTTC. Protein: CASSGTGREQYF.

The rearrangement uses TRBV28 and TRBJ1-5, with unresolved D. V lost 4 bases, J lost 8 bases, and 15 bases lay in between. The CDR3 consists of 14 residues. Germline V lookup: CDR1 MDHEN, CDR2 SYDVKM. The CDR3 DNA is TGTGCCAGCAGTTGGCCGACGGTCCAGGAGCCCCAGCATTTT. It codes for CASSWPTVQEPQHF. Variable domain in full (rest from reference TRBV28 and TRBJ1-5): DVKVTQSSRYLVKRTGEKVFLECVQDMDHENMFWYRQDPGLGLRLIYFSYDVKMKEKGDIPEGYSVSREKKERFSLILESASTNQTSMYLCASSWPTVQEPQHFGDGTRLSIL.

V gene TRBV7-2 combines with J gene TRBJ2-5, with 7 bases that match TRBD2. The CDR3 length is 14 residues. Germline trimming cut 4 bases from V and 7 bases from J; bases unmatched to any gene: 9. The V gene's germline CDR1 is SGHTA and CDR2 FQGNSA. Here the CDR3 DNA reads TGTGCCAGCAGCTACCGGGAGGCCCTTTGGACCCAGTACTTC. Protein sequence: CASSYREALWTQYF.

The chain combines TRBV10-1 with TRBJ2-2; D possibly corresponds to TRBD1 (6 bases). CDR1 and CDR2 from the germline V gene are WNHNN and SYGVQD (reference sequence). Trimming took 6 bases from V and 1 from J, leaving 21 bases between them. CDR3 length: 18 amino acids. CDR3 sequence: CASSVGNLGTLNTGELFF. CDR3 bases: TGCGCCAGCAGCGTTGGAAATTTAGGGACACTGAACACCGGGGAGCTGTTTTTT.

In its sample, this clone was seen a few times. The V and J genes are TRBV5-6 and TRBJ1-2; 7 bases agree with TRBD1. The germline V gene encodes CDR1 SGHDT and CDR2 YYEEEE. The CDR3 contains 12 residues. The V segment lost 1 base and the J segment 7 bases; nucleotides outside the gene matches: 1. The DNA of the CDR3 is TGTGCCAGCAGCTTGAAGGGGGCTGGCTACACCTTC. This gives the protein CASSLKGAGYTF.

The V call is TRBV6-4, the J call TRBJ2-1; 9 nucleotides align to TRBD2. The CDR3 is made up of 16 amino acids. CDR1 is MRHNA, CDR2 SNTAGT, per germline. The V and J ends lost 2 bases and 8 bases, in that order; junction bases with no gene match: 10. The CDR3 DNA follows: TGTGCCAGCAGTGACGGCAGTAGCGGGAGTATCGATGAGCAGTTCTTC. As protein: CASSDGSSGSIDEQFF.

The chain couples TRBV3-1 (or the pseudogene TRBV3-2) to TRBJ1-1, with D possibly TRBD1 on 6 matching bases. Germline CDR1 LGHDT, CDR2 YNNKEL (reference sequence). The CDR3 extends over 15 amino acids. Trimming removed 4 bases at V and 3 bases at J, with 15 bases between. The DNA for the CDR3 is TGTGCCAGCAGCCGAACAGGGAAATCGTACACTGAAGCTTTCTTT. It specifies CASSRTGKSYTEAFF.

The chain recombines TRBV28 with TRBJ2-2, with TRBD2 as a possible D gene (5 bases). V was clipped by 3 bases and J by 5 bases, with 13 bases between them. The CDR3 has 15 residues. Germline V CDR1 and CDR2: MDHEN, SYDVKM. The CDR3 nucleotides are TGTGCCAGCAGTTTGAGCCTAGCCCGTACCGGGGAGCTGTTTTTT. It translates to CASSLSLARTGELFF.

V is TRBV7-9 and J is TRBJ1-3; 8 bases fit TRBD1. Losses at the gene ends were 10 bases for V and 2 bases for J; bases not matched to a gene: 10. The CDR3 totals 15 residues. Per the germline V gene, CDR1 is SEHNR and CDR2 is FQNEAQ (reference sequence). CDR3 sequence (DNA): TGTGCCAACGGACAGGGCTCCTTTACTGGAAACACCATATATTTT. Its protein is CANGQGSFTGNTIYF.

The V and J genes are TRBV29-1 and TRBJ1-6; unclear D gene. Germline V CDR1 and CDR2: SQVTM, ANQGSEA. This CDR3 has 13 amino acids. Trimming pared 7 bases from V and 1 base from J, leaving 8 bases between. The DNA for the CDR3 is TGCAGCGCAAGAGGTTCCTATAATTCACCCCTCCACTTT. This gives the protein CSARGSYNSPLHF. Using reference TRBV29-1 and TRBJ1-6 for the parts outside the CDR3, the full variable domain is SAVISQKPSRDICQRGTSLTIQCQVDSQVTMMFWYRQQPGQSLTLIATANQGSEATYESGFVIDKFPISRPNLTFSTLTVSNMSPEDSSIYLCSARGSYNSPLHFGNGTRLTVT.

The V and J genes are TRBV5-1 and TRBJ1-1; 8 bases map to TRBD1. This CDR3 is 14 amino acids long. Losses at the gene ends were 0 bases for V and 5 bases for J; bases not matched to a gene: 3. Germline lookup yields CDR1 SGHRS and CDR2 YFSETQ. Here the CDR3 DNA reads TGCGCCAGCAGCTTGGGCCAGGGGGCTACTGAAGCTTTCTTT. Translation: CASSLGQGATEAFF.

The V gene is TRBV30, the J gene TRBJ1-5; D remains unclear. This CDR3 comprises 13 residues. Germline CDR1 reads GTSNPN; CDR2 reads SVGIG (reference sequence). Trimming stripped 2 bases from V and 4 bases from J, with 9 bases between. The CDR3 spells CAWSTQRNQPQHF. CDR3 coding DNA: TGTGCCTGGAGTACACAGCGGAATCAGCCCCAGCATTTT.

The V gene is TRBV5-1, the J gene TRBJ2-2; perhaps TRBD2 as D (7 bases). The germline V gene has CDR1 SGHRS and CDR2 YFSETQ. The CDR3 extends over 15 amino acids. Trimming pared 0 bases from V and 6 bases from J, leaving 12 bases between. The CDR3 protein is CASSLGGGPPGELFF. The CDR3 DNA reads as TGCGCCAGCAGCTTGGGCGGGGGCCCTCCCGGGGAGCTGTTTTTT.